These 18 T cell receptor beta chains originate from one sample sequenced in a study of blood T cell repertoires in COVID-19. The repertoire was sequenced with immunoSEQ multiplex PCR; TCRdb's copy has only in-frame clones and lacks some. The sample records approximately 170,000 clones, less than 80% being singletons. The sample consisted of peripheral blood. The receptors derive from a woman in her fifties or sixties with acute or convalescent COVID-19.

The chain combines TRBV24-1 with TRBJ1-4, with 7 bases identical to TRBD1. The germline V gene encodes CDR1 KGHDR and CDR2 SFDVKD. The CDR3 totals 15 residues. V shed 2 bases and J 8 bases; nucleotides not matched to a gene: 7. CDR3 sequence reads: CATSDSRGPGEKLFF. The CDR3 nucleotides read TGTGCCACCAGTGATTCAAGGGGGCCAGGGGAAAAACTGTTTTTT.

The chain employs TRBV5-1 and TRBJ2-3; 7 positions agree with TRBD2. The V gene's germline CDR1 is SGHRS and CDR2 YFSETQ. The CDR3 has 15 residues. The V gene end was trimmed by 2 bases and the J gene end by 4 bases; junction bases not matched to a gene: 7. CDR3 coding DNA: TGCGCCAGCAGCTTTAACGGGAGGAGGCCAGATACGCAGTATTTT. It translates to CASSFNGRRPDTQYF.

The rearrangement uses TRBV28 and TRBJ2-7, with 10 bases that match TRBD2. The CDR3 consists of 15 residues. The V gene's germline CDR1 is MDHEN and CDR2 SYDVKM. J was trimmed by 2 bases and V by 5 bases; bases with no gene match: 6. This CDR3 is CASSQAGGPTYEQYF. CDR3 DNA: TGTGCCAGCAGTCAAGCGGGAGGGCCGACCTACGAGCAGTACTTC.

V is TRBV24-1 and J is TRBJ2-3, with 12 bases that match TRBD1. The V gene's germline CDR1 is KGHDR and CDR2 SFDVKD. The V segment lost 4 bases and the J segment 6 bases; nucleotides outside the gene matches: 4. This CDR3 has 15 residues. The CDR3: CATSDPGQGADTQYF. The CDR3 region has the DNA TGTGCCACCAGTGACCCGGGACAGGGGGCGGATACGCAGTATTTT.

The V and J genes are TRBV5-6 and TRBJ2-7; D perhaps matches TRBD2 (6 bases). The V end lost 4 bases, the J end lost 1 base, and 24 bases lay between the germline ends. In germline, CDR1 is SGHDT, CDR2 YYEEEE. CDR3 length: 18 residues. In DNA form, the CDR3 reads TGTGCCAGCAGCAGCTGGGGGGACGAGCGGGTAAAATCCTACGAGCAGTACTTC. Translated: CASSSWGDERVKSYEQYF.

V is TRBV5-1 and J is TRBJ2-7, with 11 bases identical to TRBD1. Looked up from germline, CDR1 is SGHRS and CDR2 is YFSETQ. The CDR3 runs 15 residues. The V gene end was trimmed by 1 base and the J gene end by 3 bases; junction bases not matched to a gene: 3. In DNA, the CDR3 is TGCGCCAGCAGCTTGTGGGGACAGGGGGACTACGAGCAGTACTTC. Protein product: CASSLWGQGDYEQYF. Variable domain in full (rest from reference TRBV5-1 and TRBJ2-7): KAGVTQTPRYLIKTRGQQVTLSCSPISGHRSVSWYQQTPGQGLQFLFEYFSETQRNKGNFPGRFSGRQFSNSRSEMNVSTLELGDSALYLCASSLWGQGDYEQYFGPGTRLTVT.

The chain is built from TRBV19 and TRBJ1-5, with D possibly being TRBD1 (6 bases). The CDR3 has 15 amino acids. In germline, CDR1 is LNHDA, CDR2 SQIVND (reference sequence). V lost 10 bases, J lost 0 bases, and 16 bases lay in between. CDR3 sequence (DNA): TGTGCCACCGAGGTTTACAGGGCTAGCAATCAGCCCCAGCATTTT. This codes for CATEVYRASNQPQHF. The full variable domain, rest sourced from reference TRBV19 and TRBJ1-5, is DGGITQSPKYLFRKEGQNVTLSCEQNLNHDAMYWYRQDPGQGLRLIYYSQIVNDFQKGDIAEGYSVSREKKESFPLTVTSAQKNPTAFYLCATEVYRASNQPQHFGDGTRLSIL.

The count of this clone is one. The chain carries TRBV7-2 and TRBJ2-2; 9 positions match TRBD1. Looked up from germline, CDR1 is SGHTA and CDR2 is FQGNSA. V lost 5 bases to trimming and J lost 7 bases; unmatched junction nucleotides: 11. The CDR3 contains 16 residues. The DNA for the CDR3 is TGTGCCAGCAGCGCCAGACCGGGACAGGGCATCGGGGAGCTGTTTTTT. The encoded protein is CASSARPGQGIGELFF.

On this clone: This sample includes further DNA sequences coding for the same CDR3. The chain is built from TRBV12-3 or TRBV12-4 and TRBJ2-7; no definite D call. V lost 1 base and J lost 4, with 5 bases in between. The CDR3 runs to 12 residues. DNA for the CDR3: TGTGCCAGCAGTTTAGGCAGGTACGAGCAGTACTTC. Translation gives CASSLGRYEQYF.

The V call is TRBV7-9, the J call TRBJ2-4; 8 nucleotides align to TRBD1. The CDR3 spans 14 residues. Germline V gene sequence: CDR1 SEHNR, CDR2 FQNEAQ (reference sequence). V shed 8 bases, J shed 6 bases, and the junction held 9 bases outside the gene matches. The CDR3 DNA reads as TGTGCCAGCTCTTCAGGGGGCTCGGGAAACATTCAGTACTTC. It translates to CASSSGGSGNIQYF. Full variable domain (missing parts from reference TRBV7-9 and TRBJ2-4): DTGVSQNPRHKITKRGQNVTFRCDPISEHNRLYWYRQTLGQGPEFLTYFQNEAQLEKSRLLSDRFSAERPKGSFSTLEIQRTEQGDSAMYLCASSSGGSGNIQYFGAGTRLSVL.

The chain recombines TRBV7-9 with TRBJ2-7, with 9 bases identical to TRBD2. The CDR3 has 17 residues. Germline V gene data show CDR1 as SEHNR and CDR2 as FQNEAQ (reference sequence). J gave up 6 bases and V 2 bases, and 14 bases lay outside the gene matches. The CDR3 nucleotides read TGTGCCAGCAGCTTACGACGGTCGGGACTAGCTGAGGGCGAGCAGTACTTC. The encoded protein is CASSLRRSGLAEGEQYF.

The chain recombines TRBV28 with TRBJ2-3, with D perhaps matching TRBD2 (6 bases). The CDR3 runs 11 residues. The germline gives CDR1 MDHEN, CDR2 SYDVKM. With 6 bases removed from V and 7 bases from J, the gap between germline ends came to 8 bases. CDR3 amino acids: CASSRTNTQYF. DNA of the CDR3: TGTGCCAGCAGCCGGACTAATACGCAGTATTTT. Filled out from reference TRBV28 and TRBJ2-3, the complete variable domain reads DVKVTQSSRYLVKRTGEKVFLECVQDMDHENMFWYRQDPGLGLRLIYFSYDVKMKEKGDIPEGYSVSREKKERFSLILESASTNQTSMYLCASSRTNTQYFGPGTRLTVL.

The gene calls are TRBV28 and TRBJ2-7, with D possibly being TRBD1 (6 bases). The V gene's germline CDR1 is MDHEN and CDR2 SYDVKM. The CDR3 runs 15 residues. Trimming left V 7 bases short and J 1 base short, with 17 bases between. The CDR3 loop is CASTHTDRPSYEQYF. CDR3 nucleotide sequence: TGTGCCAGCACCCACACTGACAGGCCATCCTACGAGCAGTACTTC.

This clone was observed a handful of times. The chain uses TRBV2 and TRBJ1-5; possible D gene TRBD1, 6 bases. The V gene's germline CDR1 is SNHLY and CDR2 FYNNEI. The CDR3 spans 13 residues. V dropped 5 bases and J dropped 4 bases, with 9 bases sitting between them. CDR3 DNA: TGTGCCAGCAGTCGACAGGAGAATCAGCCCCAGCATTTT. Amino acids: CASSRQENQPQHF.

The chain recombines TRBV7-6 with TRBJ2-7; possibly TRBD2 for D (6 bases). The CDR3 sequence is 13 residues long. The germline gives CDR1 SGHVS, CDR2 FNYEAQ. The V end was cut by 5 bases, the J end by 3 bases, with 11 bases between. CDR3 residues: CASSRDSVYEQYF. CDR3 coding DNA: TGTGCCAGCAGCCGGGACTCGGTCTACGAGCAGTACTTC.

V usage is TRBV5-4 and J usage is TRBJ2-4, with 9 bases that match TRBD1. The CDR3 has 13 amino acids. Trimming took 4 bases from V and 6 from J; bases not matched to a gene: 2. Germline CDR1 is SGHNT and CDR2 is YYREEE (reference sequence). As DNA, the CDR3 is TGTGCCAGCAGCCCGGGACAGGGAAACATTCAGTACTTC. It yields the protein CASSPGQGNIQYF.

The table lists this clone with a few counts. The chain carries TRBV28 and TRBJ1-1; D remains unclear. Deletions cut 3 bases from V and 0 bases from J, with 11 bases between. CDR3 length: 15 residues. CDR1 is MDHEN and CDR2 is SYDVKM in the germline V gene. The CDR3 coding sequence is TGTGCCAGCAGTTTCCGGGGAACCATGAACACTGAAGCTTTCTTT. Translation gives CASSFRGTMNTEAFF.

This chain links TRBV18 with TRBJ1-3, with 8 bases matching TRBD1. This CDR3 spans 17 amino acids. Trimming removed 3 bases from V and 0 bases from J; junction bases left unmatched: 7. CDR1 is KGHSH, CDR2 LQKENI, per germline. Here the CDR3 reads CASSPSPGTGSGNTIYF. Here the CDR3 DNA reads TGTGCCAGCTCACCTTCTCCCGGGACAGGCTCTGGAAACACCATATATTTT.